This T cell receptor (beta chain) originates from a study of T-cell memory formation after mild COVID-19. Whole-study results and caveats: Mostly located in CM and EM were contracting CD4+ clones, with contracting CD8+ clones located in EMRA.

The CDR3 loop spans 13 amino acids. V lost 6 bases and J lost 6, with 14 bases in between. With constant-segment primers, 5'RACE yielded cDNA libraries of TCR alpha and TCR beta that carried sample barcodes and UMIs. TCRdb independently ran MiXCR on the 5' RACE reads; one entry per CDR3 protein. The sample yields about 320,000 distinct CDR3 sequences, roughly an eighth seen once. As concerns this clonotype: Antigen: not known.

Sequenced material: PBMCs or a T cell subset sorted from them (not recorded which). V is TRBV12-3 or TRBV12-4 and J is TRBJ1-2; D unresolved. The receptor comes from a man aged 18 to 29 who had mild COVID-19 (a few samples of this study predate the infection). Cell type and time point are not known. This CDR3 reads CASSLLSADGYTF. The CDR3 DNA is TGTGCCAGCAGCCTCCTGTCGGCAGATGGCTACACCTTC.